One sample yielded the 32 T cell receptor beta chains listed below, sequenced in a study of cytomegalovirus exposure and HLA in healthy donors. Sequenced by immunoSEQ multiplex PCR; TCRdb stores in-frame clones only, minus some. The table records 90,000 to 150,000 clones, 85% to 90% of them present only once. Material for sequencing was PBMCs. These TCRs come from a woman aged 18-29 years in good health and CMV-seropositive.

Written as DNA, the CDR3 is TGCGCCAGCAGCTTGGAGACTAGCGGGGCCTACGAGCAGTACTTC. Protein product: CASSLETSGAYEQYF. This chain links TRBV5-1 with TRBJ2-7; 11 bases agree with TRBD2. The CDR3 spans 15 residues. J lost 2 bases, V lost 0 bases, and 1 base had no gene match. From germline, CDR1 is SGHRS and CDR2 YFSETQ.

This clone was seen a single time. The DNA for the CDR3 is TGTGCCAGCAGCTTAGGTCGTTTGAACACTGAAGCTTTCTTT. Translating gives CASSLGRLNTEAFF. The chain carries TRBV7-2 and TRBJ1-1; D remains unclear. CDR1 is SGHTA, CDR2 FQGNSA, per germline. V was pared by 1 base and J by 0 bases, with 6 bases between. The CDR3 runs to 14 residues.

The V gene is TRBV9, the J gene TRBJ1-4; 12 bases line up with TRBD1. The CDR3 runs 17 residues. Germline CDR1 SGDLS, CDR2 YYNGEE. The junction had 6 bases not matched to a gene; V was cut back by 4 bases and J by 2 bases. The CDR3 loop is CASSTRDRGLTNEKLFF. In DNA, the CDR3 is TGTGCCAGCAGCACACGGGACAGGGGGCTCACTAATGAAAAACTGTTTTTT.

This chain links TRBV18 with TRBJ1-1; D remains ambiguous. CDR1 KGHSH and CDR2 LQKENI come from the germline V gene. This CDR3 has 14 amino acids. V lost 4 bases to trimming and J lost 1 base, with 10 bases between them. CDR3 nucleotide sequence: TGTGCCAGCTCACTCTTGGAGAAGAACACTGAAGCTTTCTTT. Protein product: CASSLLEKNTEAFF.

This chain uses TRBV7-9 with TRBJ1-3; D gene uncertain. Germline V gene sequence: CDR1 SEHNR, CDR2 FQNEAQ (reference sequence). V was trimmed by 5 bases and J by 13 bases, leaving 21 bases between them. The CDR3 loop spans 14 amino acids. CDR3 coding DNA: TGTGCCAGCAGCCAAATTGTGAGGTACCCCCGGATATATTTT. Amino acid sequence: CASSQIVRYPRIYF.

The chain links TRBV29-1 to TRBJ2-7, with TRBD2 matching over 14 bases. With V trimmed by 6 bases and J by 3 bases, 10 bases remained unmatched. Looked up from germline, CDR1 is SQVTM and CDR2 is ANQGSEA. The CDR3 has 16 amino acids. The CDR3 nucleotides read TGCAGCGTAACTCCGGGACTAGCGGGAGATGACTACGAGCAGTACTTC. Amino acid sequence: CSVTPGLAGDDYEQYF.

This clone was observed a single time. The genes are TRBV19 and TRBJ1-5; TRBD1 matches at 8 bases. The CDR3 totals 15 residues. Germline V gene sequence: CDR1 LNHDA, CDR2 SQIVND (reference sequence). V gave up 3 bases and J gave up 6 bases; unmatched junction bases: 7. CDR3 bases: TGTGCCAGTAGTATGGCAGGGGGCGCGGGTCAGCCCCAGCATTTT. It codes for CASSMAGGAGQPQHF.

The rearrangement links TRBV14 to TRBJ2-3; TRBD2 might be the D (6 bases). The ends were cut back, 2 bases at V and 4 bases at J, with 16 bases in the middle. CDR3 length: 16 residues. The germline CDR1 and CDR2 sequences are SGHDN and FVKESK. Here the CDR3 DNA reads TGTGCCAGCAGCCAAACGGGGGAGTCACTGGCAGATACGCAGTATTTT. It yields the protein CASSQTGESLADTQYF.

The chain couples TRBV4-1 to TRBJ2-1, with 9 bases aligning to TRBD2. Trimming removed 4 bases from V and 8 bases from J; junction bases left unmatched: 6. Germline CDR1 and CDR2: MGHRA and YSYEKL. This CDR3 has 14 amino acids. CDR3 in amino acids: CASSRLAEDHEQFF. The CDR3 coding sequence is TGCGCCAGCAGCCGACTAGCGGAAGATCATGAGCAGTTCTTC.

CDR3 region: CASSAGRIAGVSYEQYF. The CDR3, as DNA: TGTGCCAGCAGTGCCGGGCGAATAGCGGGAGTGTCCTACGAGCAGTACTTC. This chain links TRBV27 with TRBJ2-7, with TRBD2 matching 9 bases. Losses at the gene ends were 5 bases for V and 1 base for J; bases not matched to a gene: 12. Germline V gene lookup returns CDR1 MNHEY and CDR2 SMNVEV (reference sequence). This CDR3 has 17 amino acids.

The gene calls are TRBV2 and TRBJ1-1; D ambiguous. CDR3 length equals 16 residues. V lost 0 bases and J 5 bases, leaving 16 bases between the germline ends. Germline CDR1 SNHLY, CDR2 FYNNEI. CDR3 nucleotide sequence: TGTGCCAGCAGTGAAGCAGAATTGGAGGGCGGGACTGAAGCTTTCTTT. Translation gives CASSEAELEGGTEAFF.

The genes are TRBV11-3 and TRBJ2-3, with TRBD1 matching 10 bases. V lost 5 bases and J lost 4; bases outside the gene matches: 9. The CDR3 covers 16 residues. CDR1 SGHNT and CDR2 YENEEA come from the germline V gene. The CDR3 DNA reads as TGTGCCAGCAGCCCCAAGAGGACAGGGGGGGCAGATACGCAGTATTTT. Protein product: CASSPKRTGGADTQYF.

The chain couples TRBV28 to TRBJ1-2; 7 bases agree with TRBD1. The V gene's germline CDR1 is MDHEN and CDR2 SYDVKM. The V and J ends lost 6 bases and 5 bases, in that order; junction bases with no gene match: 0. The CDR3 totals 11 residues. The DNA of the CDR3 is TGTGCCAGCAGGACAGGGTATGGCTACACCTTC. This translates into CASRTGYGYTF.

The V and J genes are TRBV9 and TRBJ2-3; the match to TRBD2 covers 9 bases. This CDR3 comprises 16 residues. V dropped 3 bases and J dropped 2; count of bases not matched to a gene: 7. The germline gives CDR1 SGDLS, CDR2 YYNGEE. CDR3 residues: CASSESSGGPTDTQYF. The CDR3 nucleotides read TGTGCCAGCAGCGAAAGTAGCGGGGGCCCCACAGATACGCAGTATTTT.

The DNA for the CDR3 is TGTGCCATCAGTGAGAGAGGGGATAGCGGGTACAATGAGCAGTTCTTC. This encodes CAISERGDSGYNEQFF. V usage is TRBV10-3 and J usage is TRBJ2-1; TRBD2 matches at 7 bases. V gave up 2 bases and J gave up 4 bases; unmatched junction bases: 8. The CDR3 is 16 residues long. From germline, CDR1 is ENHRY and CDR2 SYGVKD.

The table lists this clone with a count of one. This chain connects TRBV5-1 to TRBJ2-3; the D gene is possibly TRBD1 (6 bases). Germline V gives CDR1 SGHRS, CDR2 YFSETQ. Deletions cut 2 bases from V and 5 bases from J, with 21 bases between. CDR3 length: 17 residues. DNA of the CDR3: TGCGCCAGCAGCTTTCTTCCTGGGGGCCGTGGTGGAGATACGCAGTATTTT. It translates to CASSFLPGGRGGDTQYF.

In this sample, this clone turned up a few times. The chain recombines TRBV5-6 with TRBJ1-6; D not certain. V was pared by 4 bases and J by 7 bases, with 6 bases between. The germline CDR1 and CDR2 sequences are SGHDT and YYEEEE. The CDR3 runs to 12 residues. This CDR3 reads CASSPANSPLHF. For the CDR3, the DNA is TGTGCCAGCAGCCCAGCGAATTCACCCCTCCACTTT.

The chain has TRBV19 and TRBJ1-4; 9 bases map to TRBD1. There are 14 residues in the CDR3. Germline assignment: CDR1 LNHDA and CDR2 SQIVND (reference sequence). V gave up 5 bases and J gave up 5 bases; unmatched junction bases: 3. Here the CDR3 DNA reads TGTGCCAGTAGTGTTGGGACAGGGAATGAAAAACTGTTTTTT. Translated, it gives CASSVGTGNEKLFF. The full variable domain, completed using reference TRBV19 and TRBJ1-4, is DGGITQSPKYLFRKEGQNVTLSCEQNLNHDAMYWYRQDPGQGLRLIYYSQIVNDFQKGDIAEGYSVSREKKESFPLTVTSAQKNPTAFYLCASSVGTGNEKLFFGSGTQLSVL.

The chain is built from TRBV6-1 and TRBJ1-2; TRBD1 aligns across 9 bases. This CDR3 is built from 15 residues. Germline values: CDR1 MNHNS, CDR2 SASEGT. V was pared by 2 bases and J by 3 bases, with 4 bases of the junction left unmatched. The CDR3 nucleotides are TGTGCCAGCAGTGAACTTTGGGACAGGGACTATGGCTACACCTTC. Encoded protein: CASSELWDRDYGYTF.

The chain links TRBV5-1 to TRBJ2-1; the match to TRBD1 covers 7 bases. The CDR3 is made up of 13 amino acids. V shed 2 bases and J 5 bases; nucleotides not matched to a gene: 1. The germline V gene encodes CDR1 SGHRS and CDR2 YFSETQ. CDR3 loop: CASSLGGDNEQFF. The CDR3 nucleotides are TGCGCCAGCAGCTTAGGGGGCGACAATGAGCAGTTCTTC.

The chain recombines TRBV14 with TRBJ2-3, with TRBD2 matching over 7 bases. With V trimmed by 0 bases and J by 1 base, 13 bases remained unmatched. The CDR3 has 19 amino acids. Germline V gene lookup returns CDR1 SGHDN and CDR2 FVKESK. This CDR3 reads CASSQERSGMGVGTDTQYF. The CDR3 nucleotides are TGTGCCAGCAGCCAAGAACGGAGCGGGATGGGGGTTGGCACAGATACGCAGTATTTT.

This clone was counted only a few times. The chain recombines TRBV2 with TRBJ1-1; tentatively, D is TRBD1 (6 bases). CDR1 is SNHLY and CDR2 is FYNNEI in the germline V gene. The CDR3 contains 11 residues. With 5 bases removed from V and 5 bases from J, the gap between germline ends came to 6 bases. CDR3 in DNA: TGTGCCAGCAGTAGGGGGACTGAAGCTTTCTTT. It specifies CASSRGTEAFF. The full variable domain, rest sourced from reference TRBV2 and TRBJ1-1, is EPEVTQTPSHQVTQMGQEVILRCVPISNHLYFYWYRQILGQKVEFLVSFYNNEISEKSEIFDDQFSVERPDGSNFTLKIRSTKLEDSAMYFCASSRGTEAFFGQGTRLTVV.

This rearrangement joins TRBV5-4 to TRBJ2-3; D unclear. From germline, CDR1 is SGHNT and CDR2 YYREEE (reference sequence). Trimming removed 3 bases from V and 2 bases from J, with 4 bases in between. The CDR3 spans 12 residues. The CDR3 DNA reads TGTGCCAGCAGCTATCACACAGATACGCAGTATTTT. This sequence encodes CASSYHTDTQYF.

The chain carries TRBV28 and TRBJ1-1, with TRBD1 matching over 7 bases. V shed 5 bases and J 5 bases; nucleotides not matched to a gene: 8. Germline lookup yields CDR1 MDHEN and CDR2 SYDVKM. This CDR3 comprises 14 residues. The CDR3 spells CASSPMTGRTEAFF. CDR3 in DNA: TGTGCCAGCAGTCCGATGACAGGGAGAACTGAAGCTTTCTTT.

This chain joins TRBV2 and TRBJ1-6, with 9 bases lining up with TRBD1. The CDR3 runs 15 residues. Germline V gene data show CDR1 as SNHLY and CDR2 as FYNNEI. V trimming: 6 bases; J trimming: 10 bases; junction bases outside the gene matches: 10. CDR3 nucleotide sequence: TGTGCCAGCAGGCTTCGGACAGGGGAAGGATCACCCCTCCACTTT. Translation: CASRLRTGEGSPLHF.

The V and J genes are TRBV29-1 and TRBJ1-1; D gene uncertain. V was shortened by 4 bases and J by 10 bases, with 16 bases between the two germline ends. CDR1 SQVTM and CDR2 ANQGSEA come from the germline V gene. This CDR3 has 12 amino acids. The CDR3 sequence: CSVGRGVPGAFF. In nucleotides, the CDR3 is TGCAGCGTTGGCCGCGGGGTACCCGGAGCTTTCTTT.

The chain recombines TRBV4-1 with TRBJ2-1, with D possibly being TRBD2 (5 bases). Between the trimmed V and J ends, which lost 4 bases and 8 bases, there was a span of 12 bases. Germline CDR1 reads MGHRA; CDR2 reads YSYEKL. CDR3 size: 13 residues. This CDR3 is CASSLTRGHEQFF. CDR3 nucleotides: TGCGCCAGCAGCCTCACTAGAGGCCATGAGCAGTTCTTC.

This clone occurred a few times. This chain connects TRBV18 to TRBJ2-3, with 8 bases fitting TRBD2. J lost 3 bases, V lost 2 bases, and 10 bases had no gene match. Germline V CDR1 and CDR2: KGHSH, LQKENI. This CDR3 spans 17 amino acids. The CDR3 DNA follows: TGTGCCAGCTCACCAGCTATCCAGCGGGGGATAACAGATACGCAGTATTTT. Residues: CASSPAIQRGITDTQYF.

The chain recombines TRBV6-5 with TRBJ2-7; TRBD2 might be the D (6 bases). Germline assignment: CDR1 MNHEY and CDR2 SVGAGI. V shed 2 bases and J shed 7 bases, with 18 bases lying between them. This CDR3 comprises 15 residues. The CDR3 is CASSYGITTAGEQYF. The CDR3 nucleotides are TGTGCCAGCAGTTACGGCATCACCACGGCGGGGGAGCAGTACTTC.

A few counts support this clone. The CDR3: CASSSGQGAVYEQYF. In nucleotides, the CDR3 is TGCGCCAGCAGCAGCGGACAGGGGGCGGTCTACGAGCAGTACTTC. This chain connects TRBV5-1 to TRBJ2-7, with TRBD1 matching over 11 bases. The CDR3 runs to 15 residues. In germline, CDR1 is SGHRS, CDR2 YFSETQ. V shed 4 bases, J shed 3 bases, and the junction held 6 bases outside the gene matches.

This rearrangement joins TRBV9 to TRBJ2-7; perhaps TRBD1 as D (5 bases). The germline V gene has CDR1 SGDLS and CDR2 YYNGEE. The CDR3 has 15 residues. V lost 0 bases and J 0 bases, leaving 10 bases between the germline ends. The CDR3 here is CASSVGAGRSYEQYF. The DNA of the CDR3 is TGTGCCAGCAGCGTAGGGGCAGGGCGCTCCTACGAGCAGTACTTC. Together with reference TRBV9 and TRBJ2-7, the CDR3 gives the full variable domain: DSGVTQTPKHLITATGQRVTLRCSPRSGDLSVYWYQQSLDQGLQFLIQYYNGEERAKGNILERFSAQQFPDLHSELNLSSLELGDSALYFCASSVGAGRSYEQYFGPGTRLTVT.

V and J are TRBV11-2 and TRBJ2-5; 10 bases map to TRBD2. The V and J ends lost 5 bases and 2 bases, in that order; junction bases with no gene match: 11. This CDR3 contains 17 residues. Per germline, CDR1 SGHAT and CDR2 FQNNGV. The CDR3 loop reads CASSPRFLAGVQETQYF. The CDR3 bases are TGTGCCAGCAGCCCCCGGTTCCTAGCGGGGGTACAAGAGACCCAGTACTTC.